This is a list of T cell receptor beta chains from one sample in a study of OX40 agonist ivuxolimab in advanced cancers. Clones were sequenced by immunoSEQ multiplex PCR, and TCRdb holds only the in-frame ones, with some missing. The repertoire holds 98,000 or so clones, approximately 91% seen once, with 0.8% to 1% in the top ten. The specimen was CD4+ or CD8+ T cells sorted from blood, collected in a trial of the OX40 agonist ivuxolimab. All receptors come from an adult with an advanced solid tumor such as melanoma, head and neck, liver or kidney cancer. CDR3s include the opening cysteine and the closing phenylalanine or tryptophan. Not every row has a clone size; where given, it reads once, few, many or a size class.

clone_size v_call cdr3_aa
. TRBV18 CASSPQGLNSNQPQHF
. TRBV18 CASSPREGNEKLFF
many TRBV30 CASSPGITDTQYF
. TRBV5-5 CASSLVGDRGSGELFF
. TRBV28 CASSLDRGPYGYTF
once TRBV15 CATSRGGGATNEKLFF
. TRBV7-2 CASSLGGADYGYTF
. TRBV19 CASSPGQINYGYTF
. TRBV10-3 CAIKETGADTEAFF
. TRBV29-1 CSAQEGAAQEKLFF
few TRBV5-1 CASSLAGGEQFF
. TRBV19 CASSLGQGDPGNTIYF
. TRBV7-9 CASSLAGLNTQYF
. TRBV27 CASRQGIRNYGYTF
. TRBV7-9 CASSFGVNSYEQYF
once TRBV18 CASSPSGQGGTEAFF
. TRBV9 CASSTLDPSGNTIYF
once TRBV18 CASSPRQGTYNEQFF
. TRBV27 CASSPNTYSNQPQHF
. TRBV6-1 CASSERGTSGNEQFF
. TRBV28 CASSSTIYGYTF
. TRBV25-1 CASQRPGSNQPQHF
. TRBV7-9 CASSTGTVNPGELFF
. TRBV7-3 CASSPDSERYNEQFF
. TRBV7-8 CASSLNQGTDGYTF
. TRBV10-1 CASSAATGELFF
. TRBV7-9 CASSLLGQGETQYF
. TRBV28 CASSLGTSGRAYNEQFF
. TRBV7-6 CASSPHQETQYF
. TRBV30 CAWSFANYGYTF
. TRBV28 CASSPGTGLDKQYF
. TRBV6-1 CASSLPATGNEQYF
. TRBV7-9 CASSQRQETNYGYTF
. TRBV18 CASSPRDRGDEQYF
. TRBV9 CASSVQQMNTEAFF
. TRBV11-1 CASSLGGGNNEQFF
. TRBV6-5 CASSRGQGYDTEAFF
. TRBV27 CASSLWGLEGDTQYF
. TRBV29-1 CSVESRGRQHEQFF
. TRBV7-3 CASSIGPAYNSPLHF
. TRBV14 CASSVGLAHTDEQFF
. TRBV29-1 CSVSTSGRAGANVLTF
once TRBV6-6 CASSRGQESNQPQHF
. TRBV28 CASTEGKYGYTF
few TRBV19 CASKAGAYTEAFF
. TRBV2 CASSVRQGGTGELFF
. TRBV2 CASRLVRTGELFF
. TRBV28 CASSFRSGQGIDTQYF
. TRBV23-1 CASTQGSGANVLTF
. TRBV19 CASSLADHSYNEQFF
. TRBV2 CASSDRQGAVKLFF